A single sample is the source of the 9 T cell receptor beta chains below, sequenced in a study of OX40 agonist ivuxolimab in advanced cancers. Clones were sequenced by immunoSEQ multiplex PCR, and TCRdb holds only the in-frame ones, with some missing. There are about 76,000 clones in the sample; approximately 85% occur only once, and about 3% lies in the top ten. Specimen: CD4+ or CD8+ T cells sorted from blood, collected in a trial of the OX40 agonist ivuxolimab. These receptor sequences come from an adult with an advanced solid tumor such as melanoma, head and neck, liver or kidney cancer.

The rearrangement joins TRBV7-2 to TRBJ2-3; 7 bases agree with TRBD2. Germline CDR1 SGHTA, CDR2 FQGNSA. Trimming at V came to 3 bases and at J to 6 bases, leaving 9 bases not matched to a gene. The CDR3 length is 15 residues. The CDR3 bases are TGTGCCAGCAGCTTTTCCTCAGCGGGGACGGATACGCAGTATTTT. Residues: CASSFSSAGTDTQYF.

The V and J genes are TRBV11-1 and TRBJ1-1, with D possibly being TRBD1 (5 bases). The germline CDR1 and CDR2 sequences are SGHAT and FQDESV (reference sequence). This CDR3 has 15 residues. V was trimmed by 2 bases and J by 4 bases, leaving 14 bases between them. This CDR3 reads CASSLWQGVGTEAFF. Written as DNA, the CDR3 is TGTGCCAGCAGCTTATGGCAGGGAGTAGGCACTGAAGCTTTCTTT.

This clone was found a few times. This chain uses TRBV13 with TRBJ2-7; D possibly corresponds to TRBD1 (5 bases). Trimming took off 5 bases at V and 0 bases at J, with 11 bases between the two ends. There are 14 residues in the CDR3. The germline CDR1 and CDR2 sequences are PRHDT and FYEKMQ (reference sequence). CDR3 nucleotide sequence: TGTGCCAGCAGCCCCAACAGGTTCTCCTACGAGCAGTACTTC. It encodes CASSPNRFSYEQYF.

The chain links TRBV28 to TRBJ1-2; no firm D call. Germline V gene data show CDR1 as MDHEN and CDR2 as SYDVKM. This CDR3 contains 13 residues. Deletions cut 6 bases from V and 8 bases from J, with 16 bases between. CDR3 amino acids: CASRPSTSRGYTF. The DNA of the CDR3 is TGTGCCAGCAGACCCAGTACCTCTAGGGGCTACACCTTC.

The V call is TRBV5-1, the J call TRBJ1-2, with 7 nucleotides matching TRBD1. V was clipped by 2 bases and J by 2 bases; unmatched bases: 3. Germline CDR1 is SGHRS and CDR2 is YFSETQ. This CDR3 is 14 amino acids long. The CDR3 nucleotides read TGCGCCAGCAGCTTTGCACAGGGGAACTATGGCTACACCTTC. It specifies CASSFAQGNYGYTF.

CDR3 in DNA: TGTGCCAGCAGCCCGGACTTAAAAGTCTACACTGAAGCTTTCTTT. It encodes CASSPDLKVYTEAFF. The V call is TRBV7-9, the J call TRBJ1-1; D unclear. The V end lost 5 bases, the J end lost 3 bases, and 16 bases lay between the germline ends. Germline V CDR1 and CDR2: SEHNR, FQNEAQ (reference sequence). The CDR3 has 15 amino acids. The whole variable domain, remainder taken from reference TRBV7-9 and TRBJ1-1, is DTGVSQNPRHKITKRGQNVTFRCDPISEHNRLYWYRQTLGQGPEFLTYFQNEAQLEKSRLLSDRFSAERPKGSFSTLEIQRTEQGDSAMYLCASSPDLKVYTEAFFGQGTRLTVV.

The CDR3 protein is CASSVSMGTGNLYGYTF. The CDR3 coding sequence is TGTGCCAGCAGTGTCAGTATGGGGACAGGAAACCTCTATGGCTACACCTTC. The chain couples TRBV6-4 to TRBJ1-2; 8 bases are shared with TRBD1. The CDR3 is 17 residues long. Germline V gives CDR1 MRHNA, CDR2 SNTAGT. The ends lost 4 bases at V and 4 bases at J; junction bases unmatched: 14.

The DNA of the CDR3 is TGCGCCAGCACCCGGGCGGGCGGGGGGAACACCGGGGAGCTGTTTTTT. Translation gives CASTRAGGGNTGELFF. The chain joins TRBV5-1 to TRBJ2-2; 7 positions match TRBD2. The CDR3 contains 16 residues. Germline V gene sequence: CDR1 SGHRS, CDR2 YFSETQ. V lost 6 bases, J lost 1 base, and 9 bases stayed unmatched.

The chain has TRBV6-5 and TRBJ2-2; possibly TRBD2 for D (5 bases). The V end was cut by 3 bases, the J end by 5 bases, with 13 bases between. The CDR3 length is 15 residues. Germline loops: CDR1 MNHEY, CDR2 SVGAGI. CDR3 in amino acids: CASSYRPSQTGELFF. The CDR3 DNA reads as TGTGCCAGCAGTTATCGGCCTAGCCAAACCGGGGAGCTGTTTTTT.